This passage covers 10 T cell receptor beta chains from one sample sequenced in a study of cytomegalovirus exposure and HLA in healthy donors. Assay used: immunoSEQ multiplex PCR; TCRdb lists only in-frame clones, some missing. The profile shows about 300,000 clones, approximately 87% of them singletons. Material: PBMCs. The origin of the receptors is a woman younger than 35 in good health and CMV-seronegative.

The chain uses TRBV11-1 and TRBJ2-3; D possibly corresponds to TRBD2 (7 bases). Between the trimmed V and J ends, which lost 5 bases and 4 bases, there was a span of 22 bases. The germline V gene encodes CDR1 SGHAT and CDR2 FQDESV (reference sequence). This CDR3 region has 17 residues. The CDR3 nucleotides read TGTGCCAGCAGCGACCGGGGGGCAGGGACCACAGCAGATACGCAGTATTTT. As protein: CASSDRGAGTTADTQYF.

The chain has TRBV6-1 and TRBJ1-5; the D is unclear. Per germline, CDR1 MNHNS and CDR2 SASEGT. CDR3 length: 14 residues. Deletions cut 7 bases from V and 9 bases from J, with 19 bases between. This CDR3 reads CASTERRSGLPQHF. CDR3 bases: TGTGCCAGCACCGAAAGGAGGTCAGGTCTGCCCCAGCATTTT.

This rearrangement joins TRBV7-6 to TRBJ2-7; D perhaps matches TRBD1 (5 bases). Germline V gene sequence: CDR1 SGHVS, CDR2 FNYEAQ. This CDR3 comprises 15 residues. V was pared by 1 base and J by 4 bases, with 14 bases between. The DNA of the CDR3 is TGTGCCAGCAGCTTAGATGCAGGGTTTACGTACGAGCAGTACTTC. Encoded protein: CASSLDAGFTYEQYF. The full variable domain, rest sourced from reference TRBV7-6 and TRBJ2-7, is GAGVSQSPRYKVTKRGQDVALRCDPISGHVSLYWYRQALGQGPEFLTYFNYEAQQDKSGLPNDRFSAERPEGSISTLTIQRTEQRDSAMYRCASSLDAGFTYEQYFGPGTRLTVT.

The chain joins TRBV18 to TRBJ2-6; TRBD1 aligns across 8 bases. Germline values: CDR1 KGHSH, CDR2 LQKENI. The CDR3 is 17 amino acids. Unmatched junction bases numbered 7, after V lost 4 bases and J lost 2 bases. CDR3 coding DNA: TGTGCCAGCTCACGTCAGGGGGCGCAAACTGGGGCCAACGTCCTGACTTTC. Amino acids: CASSRQGAQTGANVLTF.

V is TRBV15 and J is TRBJ2-7, with D possibly being TRBD2 (7 bases). The CDR3 extends over 15 amino acids. V lost 6 bases and J lost 3, with 18 bases in between. Germline CDR1 LNHNV, CDR2 YYDKDF (reference sequence). The CDR3 DNA reads as TGTGCCACCAGAGAAAGAACAGGGAGGGTCTACGAGCAGTACTTC. This gives the protein CATRERTGRVYEQYF.

J is TRBJ2-1 and V is TRBV9, with 7 bases aligning to TRBD2. The CDR3 is 15 amino acids. V gave up 0 bases and J gave up 9 bases; unmatched junction bases: 9. In germline, CDR1 is SGDLS, CDR2 YYNGEE. The CDR3: CASSVVGGRMVEQFF. DNA of the CDR3: TGTGCCAGCAGCGTAGTCGGCGGGAGAATGGTTGAGCAGTTCTTC. Full variable domain (rest looked up from reference TRBV9 and TRBJ2-1): DSGVTQTPKHLITATGQRVTLRCSPRSGDLSVYWYQQSLDQGLQFLIQYYNGEERAKGNILERFSAQQFPDLHSELNLSSLELGDSALYFCASSVVGGRMVEQFFGPGTRLTVL.

This rearrangement joins TRBV19 to TRBJ2-4; 8 bases line up with TRBD1. The CDR3 covers 19 residues. CDR1 LNHDA and CDR2 SQIVND come from the germline V gene (reference sequence). The J segment lost 0 bases and the V segment lost 1 base, leaving 11 bases of the junction unmatched. The CDR3 region has the DNA TGTGCCAGTAGTATAGGCCCCACAGGGGGAGAGATAGCCAAAAACATTCAGTACTTC. It is translated as CASSIGPTGGEIAKNIQYF.

J is TRBJ2-7 and V is TRBV27, with TRBD1 identical over 7 bases. The germline CDR1 and CDR2 sequences are MNHEY and SMNVEV (reference sequence). The CDR3 length is 14 residues. Unmatched junction bases numbered 3, after V lost 4 bases and J lost 0 bases. The CDR3 region is CASSYRDSSYEQYF. For the CDR3, the DNA is TGTGCCAGCAGTTACCGGGACAGCTCCTACGAGCAGTACTTC.

This clone was counted only a few times. The chain recombines TRBV7-2 with TRBJ1-4; D is ambiguous. Germline V gene lookup returns CDR1 SGHTA and CDR2 FQGNSA. Trimming shortened V by 0 bases and J by 9 bases, and 5 bases separated the two germline ends. The CDR3 is 12 residues long. The DNA for the CDR3 is TGTGCCAGCAGCTTAGCGCGGCAAAAACTGTTTTTT. Translated, it gives CASSLARQKLFF.

V gene TRBV6-5 combines with J gene TRBJ2-3; 8 bases align to TRBD1. J gave up 4 bases and V 0 bases, and 3 bases lay outside the gene matches. The CDR3 length is 15 residues. Germline CDR1 MNHEY, CDR2 SVGAGI. The CDR3 protein is CASSYSGQEADTQYF. CDR3 sequence (DNA): TGTGCCAGCAGTTACTCGGGACAGGAAGCAGATACGCAGTATTTT.